These 21 T cell receptor beta chains were sequenced from one sample in a study of OX40 agonist ivuxolimab in advanced cancers. Some clones are missing from TCRdb's copy, which holds only in-frame ones; the method was immunoSEQ multiplex PCR. This sample carries 40,000 to 60,000 clones, about four fifths of them seen once, and the ten largest clones take roughly 6.5%. The sample in question was CD4+ or CD8+ T cells sorted from blood, obtained in a trial of the OX40 agonist ivuxolimab. The receptors were gathered from an adult with an advanced solid tumor such as melanoma, head and neck, liver or kidney cancer.

This clone was recorded once. V gene TRBV7-8 combines with J gene TRBJ2-3; 7 nucleotides align to TRBD1. The V gene end was trimmed by 1 base and the J gene end by 0 bases; junction bases not matched to a gene: 13. Germline CDR1 and CDR2: SGHVS and FQNEAQ. This CDR3 comprises 19 residues. The CDR3 bases are TGTGCCAGCAGCTTAGATGGGACAGCCGGAATCTCTAGCACAGATACGCAGTATTTT. Protein product: CASSLDGTAGISSTDTQYF.

J is TRBJ2-2 and V is TRBV4-1, with unresolved D. This CDR3 has 14 residues. In germline, CDR1 is MGHRA, CDR2 YSYEKL. Trimming cost V 2 bases and J 0 bases, with 4 bases left between them. The CDR3 reads CASSQLSNTGELFF. As DNA, the CDR3 is TGCGCCAGCAGCCAACTATCGAACACCGGGGAGCTGTTTTTT.

The chain is built from TRBV21-1 and TRBJ2-5; no DNA check was done on the table's D call, TRBD2. TRBV21-1 is an annotated pseudogene. There are 15 residues in the CDR3. The CDR3 coding sequence is TGTGCCAGCAACCTAGCTAGAGGGAGTGAAGAGACCCAGTACTTC. Translated, it gives CASNLARGSEETQYF.

This chain links TRBV4-1 with TRBJ2-3, with D possibly TRBD1 on 6 matching bases. Germline CDR1 reads MGHRA; CDR2 reads YSYEKL. Trimming removed 4 bases from V and 5 bases from J, with 13 bases in between. CDR3 length: 14 residues. CDR3 region: CASSPGVGEDTQYF. The CDR3 DNA sequence: TGCGCCAGCAGCCCAGGGGTTGGGGAAGATACGCAGTATTTT.

V gene TRBV28 combines with J gene TRBJ2-5, with 8 bases that match TRBD1. The CDR3 sequence is 12 residues long. The J segment lost 5 bases and the V segment lost 4 bases, leaving 0 bases of the junction unmatched. The germline gives CDR1 MDHEN, CDR2 SYDVKM. CDR3 in amino acids: CASSSGGETQYF. The CDR3 DNA reads as TGTGCCAGCAGTTCAGGGGGCGAGACCCAGTACTTC. The whole variable domain, remainder taken from reference TRBV28 and TRBJ2-5, is DVKVTQSSRYLVKRTGEKVFLECVQDMDHENMFWYRQDPGLGLRLIYFSYDVKMKEKGDIPEGYSVSREKKERFSLILESASTNQTSMYLCASSSGGETQYFGPGTRLLVL.

This clone appeared once. J is TRBJ2-7 and V is TRBV6-5; TRBD1 agrees at 9 bases. Germline-derived CDR1 and CDR2 are MNHEY and SVGAGI. The ends lost 7 bases at V and 6 bases at J; junction bases unmatched: 7. The CDR3 is 13 amino acids. The CDR3 is CASTLGQGGEQYF. For the CDR3, the DNA is TGTGCCAGCACTCTGGGACAGGGTGGCGAGCAGTACTTC.

Remarks on this clone: This same CDR3 is encoded by further DNA sequences in the sample. The chain links TRBV27 to TRBJ1-6; D is unclear. Germline values: CDR1 MNHEY, CDR2 SMNVEV (reference sequence). The V and J ends lost 6 bases and 3 bases respectively, with 3 bases between them. This CDR3 is 12 amino acids long. The CDR3 coding sequence is TGTGCCAGCAGCCTCTATAATTCACCCCTCCACTTT. It codes for CASSLYNSPLHF.

The J gene is TRBJ1-2, the V gene TRBV11-2, with D uncertain. V lost 6 bases and J lost 6, with 11 bases in between. The germline CDR1 and CDR2 sequences are SGHAT and FQNNGV. The CDR3 covers 12 residues. CDR3 region: CASSRMENGYTF. In nucleotides, the CDR3 is TGTGCCAGCAGTCGGATGGAAAATGGCTACACCTTC.

This clone occurred a few times. This chain uses TRBV6-1 with TRBJ2-1; 9 nucleotides match TRBD1. V lost 4 bases, J lost 5 bases, and 9 bases stayed unmatched. Germline V gene lookup returns CDR1 MNHNS and CDR2 SASEGT. CDR3 length: 16 residues. CDR3 amino acids: CASSAVGTGFNNEQFF. CDR3 bases: TGTGCCAGCAGTGCCGTCGGGACAGGGTTTAACAATGAGCAGTTCTTC.

The rearrangement links TRBV2 to TRBJ1-5; no clear D gene. This CDR3 is built from 14 residues. Germline V CDR1 and CDR2: SNHLY, FYNNEI. The V end was cut by 4 bases, the J end by 0 bases, with 7 bases between. CDR3 in DNA: TGTGCCAGCAGTGGGGCGGGTAGCAATCAGCCCCAGCATTTT. Translated, it gives CASSGAGSNQPQHF.

The chain joins TRBV10-2 to TRBJ2-7; D not certain. CDR3 length equals 16 residues. CDR1 and CDR2 (germline): WSHSY, SAAADI. Deletions cut 0 bases from V and 0 bases from J, with 12 bases between. This CDR3 reads CASSESIDTYSYEQYF. The CDR3 nucleotides read TGCGCCAGCAGTGAGTCGATAGATACTTACTCCTACGAGCAGTACTTC.

The chain employs TRBV5-6 and TRBJ2-3; D is undetermined. Germline V gene lookup returns CDR1 SGHDT and CDR2 YYEEEE. CDR3 size: 13 residues. The V gene lost 4 bases and the J gene lost 0 bases, with 6 bases spanning the gap. CDR3 in amino acids: CASSAESTDTQYF. CDR3 coding DNA: TGTGCCAGCAGCGCGGAAAGCACAGATACGCAGTATTTT.

The chain combines TRBV5-4 with TRBJ2-1; TRBD2 matches 9 bases. In germline, CDR1 is SGHNT, CDR2 YYREEE (reference sequence). With V trimmed by 3 bases and J by 9 bases, 4 bases remained unmatched. The CDR3 covers 13 residues. CDR3 nucleotides: TGTGCCAGCAGCTGGCTAGCGGGGTCTGAGCAGTTCTTC. Amino acid sequence: CASSWLAGSEQFF.

The chain employs TRBV15 and TRBJ1-1; perhaps TRBD1 as D (6 bases). CDR1 LNHNV and CDR2 YYDKDF come from the germline V gene (reference sequence). The V gene lost 8 bases and the J gene lost 0 bases, with 16 bases spanning the gap. This CDR3 is built from 15 residues. The CDR3 is CATGTFDLMNTEAFF. CDR3 DNA: TGTGCCACCGGGACATTTGATCTCATGAACACTGAAGCTTTCTTT.

The chain is built from TRBV7-2 and TRBJ1-6; no definite D call. The CDR3 runs 15 residues. Germline CDR1 and CDR2: SGHTA and FQGNSA. The germline V and J ends were trimmed by 5 bases and 5 bases, with 13 bases remaining between them. Written as DNA, the CDR3 is TGTGCCAGCAGCATAATGTCGGATAATAATTCACCCCTCCACTTT. This encodes CASSIMSDNNSPLHF.

This sequence joins TRBV7-9 and TRBJ1-2; no clear D gene. The germline CDR1 and CDR2 sequences are SEHNR and FQNEAQ (reference sequence). This CDR3 is built from 14 residues. Trimming pared 0 bases from V and 5 bases from J, leaving 10 bases between. The CDR3 DNA reads as TGTGCCAGCAGCTTAGCGCCAACTGCTTATGGCTACACCTTC. It specifies CASSLAPTAYGYTF.

The sample holds a few counts of this clone. V and J are TRBV4-1 and TRBJ1-1, with 8 bases aligning to TRBD1. Germline trimming cut 0 bases from V and 1 base from J; bases unmatched to any gene: 1. This CDR3 is built from 15 residues. Germline CDR1 and CDR2: MGHRA and YSYEKL. The CDR3 DNA reads as TGCGCCAGCAGCCAAGAAGGACAGGGGAACACTGAAGCTTTCTTT. It encodes CASSQEGQGNTEAFF.

CDR3 in DNA: TGTGCCAGCAGTTCTAGGACAGGCGGCGAGACCCAGTACTTC. It encodes CASSSRTGGETQYF. V is TRBV27 and J is TRBJ2-5, with 7 bases lining up with TRBD1. V was clipped by 4 bases and J by 5 bases; unmatched bases: 7. Germline CDR1 MNHEY, CDR2 SMNVEV (reference sequence). This CDR3 region has 14 residues.

The chain joins TRBV6-5 to TRBJ1-1, with D possibly TRBD1 on 5 matching bases. CDR1 and CDR2 (germline): MNHEY, SVGAGI. V was pared by 6 bases and J by 11 bases, with 19 bases between. The CDR3 sequence is 13 residues long. The CDR3 loop reads CASSPPEGLDAFF. Here the CDR3 DNA reads TGTGCCAGCAGCCCCCCGGAGGGGCTGGATGCTTTCTTT.

A few counts support this clone. V and J are TRBV28 and TRBJ1-1, with 7 bases fitting TRBD1. CDR1 and CDR2 (germline): MDHEN, SYDVKM. Trimming took 3 bases from V and 2 from J; bases not matched to a gene: 9. The CDR3 is made up of 16 amino acids. CDR3 region: CASSFISGQTNTEAFF. CDR3 nucleotides: TGTGCCAGCAGTTTTATCTCGGGACAGACCAACACTGAAGCTTTCTTT.

The chain employs TRBV6-5 and TRBJ1-1; D might be TRBD1 (5 bases). The V end was cut by 6 bases, the J end by 3 bases, with 11 bases between. The CDR3 sequence is 13 residues long. Germline CDR1 is MNHEY and CDR2 is SVGAGI. The CDR3 DNA sequence: TGTGCCAGCAGACTGGGGGGTGACACTGAAGCTTTCTTT. Protein product: CASRLGGDTEAFF.